The TCR beta chain under discussion was sequenced for a study of PD-1 blockade in mismatch repair-deficient tumors. Study-level background: Patients had 12 mismatch repair-deficient cancer types and were previously treated and progressing.

This clone was seen only a few times. V lost 6 bases, J lost 4 bases, and 13 bases lay in between. The germline V gene encodes CDR1 KGHSH and CDR2 LQKENI. CDR3 length equals 13 residues. Sequenced by immunoSEQ multiplex PCR; TCRdb stores in-frame clones only, minus some. The sample holds roughly 120,000 clones; more than 70% are singletons and the top ten take approximately 10%. Mismatch repair deficiency was confirmed in all patients, by PCR or immunohistochemistry. The sequencing used peripheral blood, collected roughly 67 weeks after starting pembrolizumab. This TCR was sampled from an adult with mismatch repair-deficient cancer. The chain carries TRBV18 and TRBJ2-7, with a possible D match to TRBD1 (5 bases). CDR3 in DNA: TGTGCCAGCTCCCCTGGGGCAGGGTACGAGCAGTACTTC. Protein: CASSPGAGYEQYF.